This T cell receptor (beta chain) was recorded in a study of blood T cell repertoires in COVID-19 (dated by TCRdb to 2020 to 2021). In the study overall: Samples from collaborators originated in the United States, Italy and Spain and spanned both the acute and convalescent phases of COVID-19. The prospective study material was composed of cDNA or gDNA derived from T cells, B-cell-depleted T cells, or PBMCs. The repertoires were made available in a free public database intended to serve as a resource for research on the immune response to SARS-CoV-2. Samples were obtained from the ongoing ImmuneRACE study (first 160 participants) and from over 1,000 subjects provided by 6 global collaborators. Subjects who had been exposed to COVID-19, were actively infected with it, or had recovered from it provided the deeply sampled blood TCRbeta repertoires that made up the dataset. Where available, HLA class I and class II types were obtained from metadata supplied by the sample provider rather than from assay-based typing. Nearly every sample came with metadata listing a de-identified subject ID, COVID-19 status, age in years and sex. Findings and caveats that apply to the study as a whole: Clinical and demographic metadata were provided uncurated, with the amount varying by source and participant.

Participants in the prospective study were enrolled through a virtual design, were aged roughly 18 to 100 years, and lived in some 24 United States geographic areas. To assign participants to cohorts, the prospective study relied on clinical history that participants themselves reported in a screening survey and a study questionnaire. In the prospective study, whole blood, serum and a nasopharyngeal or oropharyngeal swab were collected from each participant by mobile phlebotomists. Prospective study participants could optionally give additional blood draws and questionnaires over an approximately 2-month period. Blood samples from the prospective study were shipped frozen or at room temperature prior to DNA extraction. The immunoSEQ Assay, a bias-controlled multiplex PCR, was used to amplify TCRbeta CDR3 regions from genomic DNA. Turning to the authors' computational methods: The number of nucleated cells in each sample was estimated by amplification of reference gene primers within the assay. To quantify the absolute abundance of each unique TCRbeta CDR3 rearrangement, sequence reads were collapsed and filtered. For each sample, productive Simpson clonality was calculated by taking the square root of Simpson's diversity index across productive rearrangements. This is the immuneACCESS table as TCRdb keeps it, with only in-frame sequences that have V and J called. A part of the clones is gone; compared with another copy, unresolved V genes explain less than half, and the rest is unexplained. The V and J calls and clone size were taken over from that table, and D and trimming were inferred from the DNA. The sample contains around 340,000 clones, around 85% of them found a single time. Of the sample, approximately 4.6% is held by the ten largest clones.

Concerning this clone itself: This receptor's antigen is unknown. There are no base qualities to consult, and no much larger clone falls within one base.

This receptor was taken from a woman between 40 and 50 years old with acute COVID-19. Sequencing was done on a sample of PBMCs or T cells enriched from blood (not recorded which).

The sequenced DNA: TGTGCCACCACGATCCTGGGGGGGGGCCGAACTGAAGCTTTCTTT. This translates into CATTILGGGRTEAFF. The chain links TRBV7-2 with TRBJ1-1; perhaps TRBD1 is the D gene, with 6 bases matching. V is clipped by 10 bases and J by 5 bases, and the sequence between their germline boundaries is 23 bases long. From the germline V gene, CDR1 is SGHTA and CDR2 is FQGNSA. The CDR3 has 15 amino acids, counting the end cysteine and phenylalanine. Just CDR3 DNA is preserved here, 45 bases in frame from base 1.